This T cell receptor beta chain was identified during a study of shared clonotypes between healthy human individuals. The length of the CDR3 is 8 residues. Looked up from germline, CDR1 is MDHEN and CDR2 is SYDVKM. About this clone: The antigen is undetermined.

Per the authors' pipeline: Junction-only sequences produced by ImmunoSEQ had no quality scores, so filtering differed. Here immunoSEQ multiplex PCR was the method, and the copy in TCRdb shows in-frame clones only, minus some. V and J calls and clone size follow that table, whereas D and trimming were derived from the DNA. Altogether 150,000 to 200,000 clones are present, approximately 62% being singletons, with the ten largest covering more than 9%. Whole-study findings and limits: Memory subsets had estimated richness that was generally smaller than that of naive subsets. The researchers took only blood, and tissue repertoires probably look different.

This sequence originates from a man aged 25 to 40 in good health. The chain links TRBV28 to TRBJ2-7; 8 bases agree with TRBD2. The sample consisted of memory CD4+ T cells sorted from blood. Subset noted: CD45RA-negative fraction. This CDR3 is CAAGGQYF. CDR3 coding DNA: TGTGCGGCGGGGGGGCAGTACTTC.